This T cell receptor beta chain derives from a study of tumor and adjacent non-tumor tissue in lung cancer. Study-wide context: Histology: 12 adenocarcinoma, a couple of squamous cell carcinoma, 1 small cell lung cancer. Aged 31 to 76 years, patients included 10 men and 5 women with stage I to III disease. Study-wide results and caveats: Shorter survival was associated with higher TCR diversity in tumors.

Notes on this clonotype: Its specificity is unknown. This CDR3 is missing its conserved last phenylalanine or tryptophan, likely due to a read error. It is unclear where the CDR3 begins or ends on the DNA, so no DNA is shown, and the CDR3 is as TCRdb lists it.

This sample's RNA came from whole unsorted tissue. This non-tumor lung sample came from over 3 cm beyond the tumor edge. Newly diagnosed lung cancer patients had thoracic surgery in China, August–November 2014, without prior chemotherapy. A modified ARM-PCR protocol with three rounds of nested PCR amplified TCRbeta. TCRdb re-called the multiplex PCR reads with MiXCR, one entry per CDR3 protein. Of 90,000 to 110,000 distinct CDR3 sequences in the sample, 60% to 65% were seen once. This TCR was recovered from a man in his 60s with non-small cell lung cancer. The sample taken for sequencing was distant non-tumor lung tissue.

The CDR3 spells CSVGDGWGQPQRS. The chain employs TRBV29-1 and TRBJ1-5. The CDR3 numbers 13 amino acids, ends counted. Germline-derived CDR1 and CDR2 are SQVTM and ANQGSEA.